The source of this T cell receptor (beta chain) is a study of blood T cell repertoires in COVID-19. This clone came up a few times. Participant reports of clinical history set cohort assignment. Recovery among Cohort 3 donors was established by two negative PCRs, clearance, or symptom resolution. Profiled with immunoSEQ multiplex PCR; TCRdb holds only in-frame clones, not every one. This table holds 150,000 to 250,000 clones, about 90% found once. The ends were cut back, 4 bases at V and 3 bases at J, with 15 bases in the middle. The V gene's germline CDR1 is KGHDR and CDR2 SFDVKD. This CDR3 comprises 16 residues.

This clonotype originated in a woman between 25 and 40 years old who had recovered from COVID-19. The material sequenced was PBMCs or T cells enriched from blood (not recorded which). The V and J genes are TRBV24-1 and TRBJ1-5; tentative D call: TRBD1 (6 bases). DNA for the CDR3: TGTGCCACCAGTGACTCGACAGGCGGCCCCAATCAGCCCCAGCATTTT. Encoded protein: CATSDSTGGPNQPQHF.